These 10 T cell receptor beta chains were sequenced from one sample in a study of cytomegalovirus exposure and HLA in healthy donors. PCR amplification relied on 60 Vbeta primers (plus 13 Jbeta primers). This table comes from immunoSEQ multiplex PCR, and its TCRdb copy is limited to in-frame clones, with some not included. Of roughly 150,000 clones listed, about 80% are singletons. Specimen: PBMCs. The receptor set was obtained from a man younger than 40 in good health and CMV-seronegative.

The chain carries TRBV4-2 and TRBJ2-5; D might be TRBD2 (6 bases). The germline V gene encodes CDR1 LGHNA and CDR2 YNFKEQ. The CDR3 runs 14 residues. The V gene lost 3 bases and the J gene lost 4 bases, with 12 bases spanning the gap. CDR3 protein: CASSHLLAGETQYF. For the CDR3, the DNA is TGTGCCAGCAGCCACCTACTAGCCGGAGAGACCCAGTACTTC.

V and J are TRBV1 and TRBJ2-7; TRBD2, as called in the table, went unchecked against the DNA. TRBV1 is assigned pseudogene status. This CDR3 is 14 amino acids long. In DNA, the CDR3 is TGCACCAGTTGTCTAGCGGGAGCTTCCTACGAGCAGTACTTC. Its protein is CTSCLAGASYEQYF.

CDR3 DNA: TGTGCCTGGAGCGGGGGGGAAAAACTGTTTTTT. Its translation is CAWSGGEKLFF. This chain uses TRBV30 with TRBJ1-4; a possible D gene is TRBD1 (5 bases). The V end was cut by 3 bases, the J end by 8 bases, with 7 bases between. Germline assignment: CDR1 GTSNPN and CDR2 SVGIG (reference sequence). This CDR3 is 11 amino acids long.

By frequency in the sample, this clone is medium-sized. The chain recombines TRBV25-1 with TRBJ1-1; the D is unclear. The V gene's germline CDR1 is MGHDK and CDR2 SYGVNS. The CDR3 extends over 14 amino acids. With 0 bases removed from V and 7 bases from J, the gap between germline ends came to 12 bases. The DNA of the CDR3 is TGTGCCAGCAGTGAATATCACGATTCTAGTGAAGCTTTCTTT. Its protein is CASSEYHDSSEAFF.

Of note for this clone: The junction departs from germline at one end; a sequencing error may be responsible. The rearrangement uses TRBV7-7 and TRBJ2-1, with TRBD2 matching 7 bases. The length of the CDR3 is 14 residues. CDR1 and CDR2 from the germline V gene are SSHAT and FNYEAQ (reference sequence). CDR3 in amino acids: CASSLAGAYNEQFF. The DNA of the CDR3 is TGTGCTAGCAGCTTGGCGGGAGCCTACAATGAGCAGTTCTTC.

This clone was recorded a few times. This chain uses TRBV30 with TRBJ1-5; D ambiguous. The CDR3 is 12 amino acids. V lost 4 bases to trimming and J lost 5 bases, with 9 bases between them. Per germline, CDR1 GTSNPN and CDR2 SVGIG (reference sequence). The CDR3 nucleotides are TGTGCCTGGAACGAGGGATATCAGCCCCAGCATTTT. Encoded protein: CAWNEGYQPQHF.

A few counts support this clone. The V and J genes are TRBV29-1 and TRBJ2-7; 9 nucleotides line up with TRBD1. Trimming cost V 4 bases and J 6 bases; bases outside gene matches: 10. The CDR3 is 14 amino acids. The germline V gene encodes CDR1 SQVTM and CDR2 ANQGSEA. This CDR3 is CSVVQGAVGLEQYF. In DNA form, the CDR3 reads TGCAGCGTTGTACAGGGGGCCGTGGGGCTCGAGCAGTACTTC.

The chain has TRBV5-4 and TRBJ1-1; TRBD1 aligns across 7 bases. Trimming took 4 bases from V and 3 from J; bases not matched to a gene: 6. The CDR3 extends over 14 amino acids. Germline CDR1 and CDR2: SGHNT and YYREEE (reference sequence). The CDR3 DNA reads TGTGCCAGCAGCGGCCGGGACAGTCACACTGAAGCTTTCTTT. Translation gives CASSGRDSHTEAFF.

V and J are TRBV28 and TRBJ1-1; D remains ambiguous. This CDR3 is built from 13 residues. V lost 2 bases, J lost 4 bases, and 8 bases lay in between. Germline loops: CDR1 MDHEN, CDR2 SYDVKM. CDR3 sequence reads: CASSLDSRTEAFF. In nucleotides, the CDR3 is TGTGCCAGCAGTTTAGATAGTCGCACTGAAGCTTTCTTT.

This clone was seen just once. This chain links TRBV7-2 with TRBJ1-6; D remains ambiguous. The V end lost 5 bases, the J end lost 8 bases, and 7 bases lay between the germline ends. CDR3 size: 12 residues. Germline CDR1 and CDR2: SGHTA and FQGNSA. CDR3 protein: CASSPPHSPLHF. CDR3 coding DNA: TGTGCCAGCAGCCCTCCCCATTCACCCCTCCACTTT.